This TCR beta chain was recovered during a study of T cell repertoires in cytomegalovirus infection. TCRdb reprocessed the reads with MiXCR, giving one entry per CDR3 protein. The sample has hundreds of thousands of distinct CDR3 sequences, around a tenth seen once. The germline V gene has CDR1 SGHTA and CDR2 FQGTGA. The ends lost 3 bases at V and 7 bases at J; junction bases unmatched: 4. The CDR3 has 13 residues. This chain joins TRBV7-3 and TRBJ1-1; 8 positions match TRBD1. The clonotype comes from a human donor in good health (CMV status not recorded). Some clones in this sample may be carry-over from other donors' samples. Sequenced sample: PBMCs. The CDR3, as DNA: TGTGCCAGCAGCTTTACAGGGGGATTTGAAGCTTTCTTT. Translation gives CASSFTGGFEAFF.